These 25 T cell receptor beta chains were sequenced from one sample in a study of blood T cell repertoires in COVID-19. Only in-frame clones appear in the TCRdb table, and some are missing; sequencing was by immunoSEQ multiplex PCR. The table has about 34,000 clones, roughly three quarters seen once. The sequenced sample was peripheral blood. The receptors come from a human donor in a cohort sampled during active COVID-19.

J is TRBJ1-2 and V is TRBV6-2 or TRBV6-3, with D possibly being TRBD1 (5 bases). Germline V gene data show CDR1 as MNHEY and CDR2 as SVGEGT. This CDR3 spans 13 amino acids. Trimming took 6 bases from V and 2 from J, leaving 10 bases between them. CDR3 nucleotide sequence: TGTGCCAGCAGCGCACGGGGGAACTATGGCTACACCTTC. It specifies CASSARGNYGYTF.

This clone came up a few times. This chain links TRBV29-1 with TRBJ1-4, with TRBD1 identical over 7 bases. This CDR3 comprises 12 residues. With V trimmed by 7 bases and J by 8 bases, 7 bases remained unmatched. Germline assignment: CDR1 SQVTM and CDR2 ANQGSEA. The CDR3 spells CSALQGREKLFF. CDR3 DNA: TGCAGCGCCCTACAGGGGAGGGAAAAACTGTTTTTT. Full variable domain (missing parts from reference TRBV29-1 and TRBJ1-4): SAVISQKPSRDICQRGTSLTIQCQVDSQVTMMFWYRQQPGQSLTLIATANQGSEATYESGFVIDKFPISRPNLTFSTLTVSNMSPEDSSIYLCSALQGREKLFFGSGTQLSVL.

This clone was seen more than once but under ten times. The chain combines TRBV19 with TRBJ1-5, with D possibly TRBD1 on 6 matching bases. CDR1 LNHDA and CDR2 SQIVND come from the germline V gene (reference sequence). V shed 3 bases and J shed 7 bases, with 13 bases lying between them. The length of the CDR3 is 14 residues. The CDR3 DNA reads TGTGCCAGTAGTATTGCAGGGGCCGGACAGCCCCAGCATTTT. Translated, it gives CASSIAGAGQPQHF.

This clone was seen ten or more times. The chain links TRBV4-2 to TRBJ1-1, with no clear D. This CDR3 has 16 residues. V was pared by 1 base and J by 0 bases, with 12 bases between. In germline, CDR1 is LGHNA, CDR2 YNFKEQ. Written as DNA, the CDR3 is TGTGCCAGCAGCCAAGGGCAACATATAATGAACACTGAAGCTTTCTTT. Its protein product is CASSQGQHIMNTEAFF.

The V and J genes are TRBV6-6 and TRBJ2-7; 8 bases are shared with TRBD2. CDR1 and CDR2 (germline): MNHNY, SVGAGI (reference sequence). V lost 0 bases and J lost 7; bases outside the gene matches: 5. The CDR3 runs 14 residues. For the CDR3, the DNA is TGTGCCAGCAGTTACTCGAGCCAGCGGGGGGAGCAGTACTTC. Amino acid sequence: CASSYSSQRGEQYF.

This clone was observed a handful of times. The gene calls are TRBV6-1 and TRBJ1-6; D is perhaps TRBD1 (5 bases). Looked up from germline, CDR1 is MNHNS and CDR2 is SASEGT. Trimming left V 1 base short and J 6 bases short, with 10 bases between. The CDR3 totals 15 residues. DNA of the CDR3: TGTGCCAGCAGTGAAGGGCAGGGAGGTAATTCACCCCTCCACTTT. Its translation is CASSEGQGGNSPLHF.

The chain joins TRBV6-2 or TRBV6-3 to TRBJ2-1; the match to TRBD2 covers 8 bases. V gave up 6 bases and J gave up 10 bases; unmatched junction bases: 14. CDR1 MNHEY and CDR2 SVGEGT come from the germline V gene. The CDR3 is 15 amino acids. The CDR3 sequence: CASSLNVGLAREQFF. Here the CDR3 DNA reads TGTGCCAGCAGCCTTAACGTCGGACTAGCTCGCGAGCAGTTCTTC.

This clone was seen a handful of times. The CDR3 DNA follows: TGTGCCAGCAGTCGCCTCAGCGGCCGCTACGAGCAGTACTTC. Translating it yields CASSRLSGRYEQYF. J is TRBJ2-7 and V is TRBV3-1 (or the pseudogene TRBV3-2), with D possibly matching TRBD2 (5 bases). Per the germline V gene, CDR1 is LGHDT and CDR2 is YNNKEL (reference sequence). CDR3 size: 14 residues. Deletions cut 6 bases from V and 3 bases from J, with 15 bases between.

V usage is TRBV11-2 and J usage is TRBJ1-1; D perhaps matches TRBD1 (5 bases). The CDR3 loop spans 12 amino acids. Per germline, CDR1 SGHAT and CDR2 FQNNGV. V shed 1 base and J shed 10 bases, with 10 bases lying between them. In DNA, the CDR3 is TGTGCCAGCAGCTTAGTCGGGGGGTCAGCTTTCTTT. Protein: CASSLVGGSAFF.

This chain joins TRBV15 and TRBJ1-5, with D hard to call. The CDR3 is 13 residues long. The germline V gene has CDR1 LNHNV and CDR2 YYDKDF (reference sequence). Trimming took 4 bases from V and 6 from J, leaving 10 bases between them. The CDR3, as DNA: TGTGCCACCAGCATTGAGGGAAGTCAGCCCCAGCATTTT. Amino acid sequence: CATSIEGSQPQHF.

The rearrangement joins TRBV7-8 to TRBJ2-4; TRBD2 aligns across 7 bases. Germline V CDR1 and CDR2: SGHVS, FQNEAQ. J lost 6 bases, V lost 1 base, and 6 bases had no gene match. CDR3 size: 15 residues. This CDR3 is CASSLGGGPGNIQYF. The CDR3 DNA reads as TGTGCCAGCAGCTTAGGGGGAGGGCCGGGAAACATTCAGTACTTC. The full variable domain, its missing parts supplied by reference TRBV7-8 and TRBJ2-4, is GAGVSQSPRYKVAKRGQDVALRCDPISGHVSLFWYQQALGQGPEFLTYFQNEAQLDKSGLPSDRFFAERPEGSVSTLKIQRTQQEDSAVYLCASSLGGGPGNIQYFGAGTRLSVL.

The V gene is TRBV19, the J gene TRBJ1-6, with TRBD1 matching over 9 bases. The CDR3 loop spans 15 amino acids. V shed 6 bases, J shed 13 bases, and the junction held 13 bases outside the gene matches. CDR1 is LNHDA and CDR2 is SQIVND in the germline V gene (reference sequence). CDR3 DNA sequence: TGTGCCAGTAGGTCTGGGGGGACAGGGAGAAGGCCCCTCCACTTT. This translates into CASRSGGTGRRPLHF.

The gene calls are TRBV11-1 and TRBJ2-2; TRBD2 matches at 7 bases. Germline CDR1 and CDR2: SGHAT and FQDESV (reference sequence). The J segment lost 5 bases and the V segment lost 2 bases, leaving 5 bases of the junction unmatched. This CDR3 comprises 15 residues. DNA for the CDR3: TGTGCCAGCAGCTTACTGGGTAGCGGGACCGGGGAGCTGTTTTTT. Protein: CASSLLGSGTGELFF.

This chain connects TRBV7-9 to TRBJ2-1, with TRBD1 matching 9 bases. The CDR3 spans 16 residues. The V gene end was trimmed by 5 bases and the J gene end by 6 bases; junction bases not matched to a gene: 11. Germline CDR1 SEHNR, CDR2 FQNEAQ (reference sequence). CDR3 sequence (DNA): TGTGCCAGCAGCCACAACTTGGGACAGGGTATCAATGAGCAGTTCTTC. Translated, it gives CASSHNLGQGINEQFF.

V is TRBV5-1 and J is TRBJ2-3; 8 bases match TRBD2. The CDR3 is 16 amino acids. V dropped 4 bases and J dropped 1; count of bases not matched to a gene: 8. Germline CDR1 reads SGHRS; CDR2 reads YFSETQ. The CDR3 DNA sequence: TGCGCCAGCAGCCCTTCTTTGCGGGGGGGCACAGATACGCAGTATTTT. This codes for CASSPSLRGGTDTQYF.

This chain uses TRBV3-1 (or the pseudogene TRBV3-2) with TRBJ1-2; 8 bases agree with TRBD1. With 1 base clipped from V and 7 bases from J, the junction kept 8 bases outside the gene matches. CDR1 LGHDT and CDR2 YNNKEL come from the germline V gene (reference sequence). This CDR3 region has 15 residues. The CDR3 spells CASSQARTGFSGYTF. The CDR3 DNA reads as TGTGCCAGCAGCCAAGCCCGGACAGGGTTTAGTGGCTACACCTTC.

The chain combines TRBV20-1 with TRBJ2-3; D not certain. CDR1 is DFQATT and CDR2 is SNEGSKA in the germline V gene (reference sequence). This CDR3 region has 11 residues. CDR3: CSALVGDTQYF. CDR3 bases: TGCAGCGCTTTAGTCGGGGATACGCAGTATTTT.

This chain links TRBV7-9 with TRBJ1-4, with D unresolved. Germline loops: CDR1 SEHNR, CDR2 FQNEAQ (reference sequence). The CDR3 spans 14 residues. The ends were cut back, 3 bases at V and 6 bases at J, with 11 bases in the middle. The CDR3 DNA sequence: TGTGCCAGCAGCTTGTTGGCCGGGGATGAAAAACTGTTTTTT. Translation gives CASSLLAGDEKLFF.

The chain is built from TRBV6-5 and TRBJ2-2; D gene unclear. In germline, CDR1 is MNHEY, CDR2 SVGAGI. CDR3 length: 13 amino acids. V shed 5 bases and J shed 3 bases, with 7 bases lying between them. The CDR3 protein is CASSKQDTGELFF. DNA of the CDR3: TGTGCCAGCAGTAAGCAAGACACCGGGGAGCTGTTTTTT.

The chain combines TRBV7-2 with TRBJ1-6; 7 positions match TRBD1. The J segment lost 7 bases and the V segment lost 6 bases, leaving 12 bases of the junction unmatched. CDR1 SGHTA and CDR2 FQGNSA come from the germline V gene. The CDR3 has 16 amino acids. CDR3 nucleotide sequence: TGTGCCAGCAGTCAGGCAGGGGGAGTAGTGAATTCACCCCTCCACTTT. Its translation: CASSQAGGVVNSPLHF.

This clone has a single count. The chain has TRBV18 and TRBJ2-5; TRBD1 matches at 9 bases. With 3 bases clipped from V and 4 bases from J, the junction kept 0 bases outside the gene matches. Germline V lookup: CDR1 KGHSH, CDR2 LQKENI. CDR3 length: 13 amino acids. The CDR3 loop reads CASSPGQGETQYF. The CDR3 DNA follows: TGTGCCAGCTCACCGGGACAGGGAGAGACCCAGTACTTC. The full variable domain, in which reference TRBV18 and TRBJ2-5 provide the parts outside the CDR3, is NAGVMQNPRHLVRRRGQEARLRCSPMKGHSHVYWYRQLPEEGLKFMVYLQKENIIDESGMPKERFSAEFPKEGPSILRIQQVVRGDSAAYFCASSPGQGETQYFGPGTRLLVL.

The chain recombines TRBV23-1 with TRBJ1-2, with 7 bases identical to TRBD1. TRBV23-1 is an open reading frame whose function is uncertain. This CDR3 spans 15 amino acids. After removal of 0 bases from V and 4 bases from J, the junction contained 5 bases not matched to a gene. The CDR3 nucleotides read TGCGCCAGCAGTCAATCCGGGACAGCCATCTATGGCTACACCTTC. Translation: CASSQSGTAIYGYTF.

The sample holds a few counts of this clone. The chain couples TRBV7-6 to TRBJ2-2, with a possible D match to TRBD2 (6 bases). The V end lost 0 bases, the J end lost 4 bases, and 18 bases lay between the germline ends. Germline V gene data show CDR1 as SGHVS and CDR2 as FNYEAQ. The CDR3 consists of 18 residues. CDR3 in DNA: TGTGCCAGCAGCTTAGCCGGGGGTCAGTGGGTTCGCACCGGGGAGCTGTTTTTT. It codes for CASSLAGGQWVRTGELFF.

This chain connects TRBV28 to TRBJ2-7; 8 positions agree with TRBD1. The trim removed 7 bases at V and 4 bases at J, leaving 6 bases unmatched. The germline V gene has CDR1 MDHEN and CDR2 SYDVKM. The CDR3 sequence is 13 residues long. The CDR3 loop is CASISDRGYEQYF. The CDR3 DNA reads TGTGCCAGCATCTCCGACAGGGGTTACGAGCAGTACTTC.

The rearrangement links TRBV6-1 to TRBJ2-1, with TRBD1 identical over 9 bases. The V and J ends lost 2 bases and 9 bases, in that order; junction bases with no gene match: 8. The CDR3 length is 15 residues. Germline CDR1 MNHNS, CDR2 SASEGT. The CDR3 sequence is CASSEMGTGLSEQFF. The DNA for the CDR3 is TGTGCCAGCAGTGAAATGGGGACAGGGCTGAGTGAGCAGTTCTTC.